What follows are 5 T cell receptor beta chains derived from one specimen sequenced in a study of blood T cell repertoires in COVID-19. Profiling relied on immunoSEQ multiplex PCR, and the TCRdb table lists in-frame clones only, not all of them. The sample holds roughly 64,000 clones, about 66% seen once. The specimen sequenced was PBMCs or T cells enriched from blood (not recorded which). These receptors all come from a woman aged 55-70 years who had been exposed to COVID-19.

V and J are TRBV9 and TRBJ1-2, with TRBD1 as a possible D gene (5 bases). Germline assignment: CDR1 SGDLS and CDR2 YYNGEE. The CDR3 spans 13 residues. V was trimmed by 0 bases and J by 7 bases, leaving 10 bases between them. CDR3: CASSVGRVGGYTF. As DNA, the CDR3 is TGTGCCAGCAGCGTAGGCAGGGTAGGTGGCTACACCTTC.

The V and J genes are TRBV15 and TRBJ2-3, with 8 bases identical to TRBD2. Germline loops: CDR1 LNHNV, CDR2 YYDKDF (reference sequence). The CDR3 length is 16 residues. Germline trimming cut 4 bases from V and 5 bases from J; bases unmatched to any gene: 11. CDR3 loop: CATSKLGAGGLDTQYF. CDR3 sequence (DNA): TGTGCCACCAGCAAGCTCGGGGCGGGGGGTTTAGATACGCAGTATTTT.

This chain uses TRBV29-1 with TRBJ2-1; 7 nucleotides agree with TRBD2. The CDR3 is 14 amino acids. Germline values: CDR1 SQVTM, CDR2 ANQGSEA. Trimming took 6 bases from V and 9 from J; bases not matched to a gene: 14. The CDR3: CSVESRREGPEQFF. The CDR3, as DNA: TGCAGCGTAGAAAGTAGGAGGGAGGGACCTGAGCAGTTCTTC.

This clone was counted a few times. The chain employs TRBV5-1 and TRBJ1-1; D might be TRBD1 (6 bases). CDR3 size: 15 residues. CDR1 and CDR2 from the germline V gene are SGHRS and YFSETQ. Trimming took 0 bases from V and 8 from J, leaving 17 bases between them. The CDR3: CASSLAIQGLAEAFF. For the CDR3, the DNA is TGCGCCAGCAGCTTGGCCATACAGGGACTAGCGGAAGCTTTCTTT.

The chain joins TRBV18 to TRBJ2-2; tentative D call: TRBD1 (6 bases). The CDR3 has 12 amino acids. Trimming took 6 bases from V and 6 from J, leaving 8 bases between them. CDR1 is KGHSH, CDR2 LQKENI, per germline. CDR3 loop: CASSTGSGELFF. In DNA form, the CDR3 reads TGTGCCAGCTCTACAGGGTCCGGGGAGCTGTTTTTT.